The 20 T cell receptor beta chains presented below share a single source sample, sequenced in a study of blood T cell repertoires in COVID-19. Only in-frame clones appear in the TCRdb table, and some are missing; sequencing was by immunoSEQ multiplex PCR. The table shows some 190,000 clones, with 65% to 80% occurring only once. Source material: PBMCs or T cells enriched from blood (not recorded which). Every receptor here comes from a woman between 50 and 59 years old with acute COVID-19.

The chain couples TRBV7-3 to TRBJ1-2, with D possibly TRBD1 on 6 matching bases. The CDR3 has 17 amino acids. The V gene's germline CDR1 is SGHTA and CDR2 FQGTGA. V was clipped by 1 base and J by 7 bases, with 22 bases between them. CDR3: CASSLNGVTGQSSGYTF. Written as DNA, the CDR3 is TGTGCCAGCAGCTTAAACGGGGTAACCGGACAGAGCTCTGGCTACACCTTC.

This clone was picked up a small number of times. This chain connects TRBV3-1 (or the pseudogene TRBV3-2) to TRBJ1-5; D possibly corresponds to TRBD1 (5 bases). The CDR3 extends over 14 amino acids. Trimming took 0 bases from V and 7 from J, leaving 10 bases between them. Germline CDR1 and CDR2: LGHDT and YNNKEL (reference sequence). As DNA, the CDR3 is TGTGCCAGCAGCCAAGATCGGGGGATCCAGCCCCAGCATTTT. It translates to CASSQDRGIQPQHF.

This chain joins TRBV27 and TRBJ1-5, with no clear D. The CDR3 has 13 residues. Trimming removed 7 bases at V and 5 bases at J, with 12 bases between. Germline CDR1 reads MNHEY; CDR2 reads SMNVEV (reference sequence). CDR3 bases: TGTGCCAGCAAGGAAGTCGGGGATCAGCCCCAGCATTTT. This encodes CASKEVGDQPQHF.

DNA of the CDR3: TGTGCCAGCAGTCACTTTCAGGGGGGAGTTAATGAAAAACTGTTTTTT. It is translated as CASSHFQGGVNEKLFF. V usage is TRBV28 and J usage is TRBJ1-4; 7 positions match TRBD1. Trimming took 5 bases from V and 4 from J; bases not matched to a gene: 10. Germline V CDR1 and CDR2: MDHEN, SYDVKM. The CDR3 loop spans 16 amino acids.

This chain connects TRBV5-4 to TRBJ2-5; TRBD1 might be the D (6 bases). Looked up from germline, CDR1 is SGHNT and CDR2 is YYREEE (reference sequence). The length of the CDR3 is 16 residues. Trimming cost V 3 bases and J 6 bases, with 21 bases left between them. The CDR3 spells CASSSATGLQGQTQYF. CDR3 DNA sequence: TGTGCCAGCAGCTCGGCTACCGGACTCCAGGGGCAGACCCAGTACTTC.

The gene calls are TRBV27 and TRBJ1-1; D remains ambiguous. From germline, CDR1 is MNHEY and CDR2 SMNVEV (reference sequence). V was pared by 4 bases and J by 5 bases, with 14 bases between. The CDR3 covers 14 residues. In DNA form, the CDR3 reads TGTGCCAGCAGTTCCCGGGTTAGGCCGACTGAAGCTTTCTTT. This translates into CASSSRVRPTEAFF.

This clone was seen a single time. The gene calls are TRBV28 and TRBJ1-1; weak D call: TRBD1 (6 bases). V lost 5 bases to trimming and J lost 3 bases, with 22 bases between them. CDR1 and CDR2 (germline): MDHEN, SYDVKM. The CDR3 consists of 17 residues. The CDR3 sequence: CASSPSERGIQDTEAFF. CDR3 in DNA: TGTGCCAGCAGTCCGTCGGAGAGGGGGATACAGGACACTGAAGCTTTCTTT.

The genes are TRBV5-1 and TRBJ2-3; no reliable D call. V lost 4 bases to trimming and J lost 4 bases, with 13 bases between them. The CDR3 is 14 amino acids. The V gene's germline CDR1 is SGHRS and CDR2 YFSETQ. The CDR3 sequence: CASSLPGSPDTQYF. The CDR3 DNA reads as TGCGCCAGCAGCCTTCCCGGGTCTCCAGATACGCAGTATTTT. Filled out from reference TRBV5-1 and TRBJ2-3, the complete variable domain reads KAGVTQTPRYLIKTRGQQVTLSCSPISGHRSVSWYQQTPGQGLQFLFEYFSETQRNKGNFPGRFSGRQFSNSRSEMNVSTLELGDSALYLCASSLPGSPDTQYFGPGTRLTVL.

This clone was seen a handful of times. The V gene is TRBV5-1, the J gene TRBJ2-2; D is possibly TRBD2 (6 bases). CDR1 and CDR2 from the germline V gene are SGHRS and YFSETQ. This CDR3 is 14 amino acids long. V lost 5 bases and J lost 5, with 13 bases in between. This CDR3 is CASSRQEGTGELFF. CDR3 DNA sequence: TGCGCCAGCAGTCGGCAGGAGGGAACCGGGGAGCTGTTTTTT. Variable domain in full (rest from reference TRBV5-1 and TRBJ2-2): KAGVTQTPRYLIKTRGQQVTLSCSPISGHRSVSWYQQTPGQGLQFLFEYFSETQRNKGNFPGRFSGRQFSNSRSEMNVSTLELGDSALYLCASSRQEGTGELFFGEGSRLTVL.

The chain combines TRBV2 with TRBJ2-1; 12 bases are shared with TRBD1. The CDR3 has 18 residues. Germline CDR1 and CDR2: SNHLY and FYNNEI. The V gene end was trimmed by 7 bases and the J gene end by 3 bases; junction bases not matched to a gene: 13. The CDR3 sequence: CASKRDRGRYTVYNEQFF. CDR3 coding DNA: TGTGCCAGCAAGAGGGACAGGGGGCGTTACACCGTCTACAATGAGCAGTTCTTC.

The chain has TRBV5-5 and TRBJ2-2; no reliable D call. This CDR3 contains 13 residues. Germline-derived CDR1 and CDR2 are SGHKS and YYEKEE (reference sequence). V lost 2 bases, J lost 5 bases, and 7 bases lay in between. CDR3 bases: TGTGCCAGCAGCTTATTACTAACCGGGGAGCTGTTTTTT. Its translation: CASSLLLTGELFF. The full variable domain, completed using reference TRBV5-5 and TRBJ2-2, is DAGVTQSPTHLIKTRGQQVTLRCSPISGHKSVSWYQQVLGQGPQFIFQYYEKEERGRGNFPDRFSARQFPNYSSELNVNALLLGDSALYLCASSLLLTGELFFGEGSRLTVL.

The chain recombines TRBV7-2 with TRBJ2-1, with unresolved D. The CDR3 has 15 residues. Trimming stripped 4 bases from V and 1 base from J, with 11 bases between. The germline V gene has CDR1 SGHTA and CDR2 FQGNSA. CDR3 sequence: CASSSVSSSYNEQFF. The CDR3, as DNA: TGTGCCAGCAGCTCAGTGTCTTCTTCCTACAATGAGCAGTTCTTC.

The J gene is TRBJ2-2, the V gene TRBV3-1 (or the pseudogene TRBV3-2), with D perhaps matching TRBD1 (5 bases). Deletions cut 5 bases from V and 9 bases from J, with 13 bases between. Germline loops: CDR1 LGHDT, CDR2 YNNKEL (reference sequence). This CDR3 is 13 amino acids long. The CDR3 reads CASSETASRELFF. The CDR3 DNA reads as TGTGCCAGCAGCGAGACAGCAAGTAGGGAGCTGTTTTTT.

V usage is TRBV11-2 and J usage is TRBJ2-7; TRBD1 aligns across 9 bases. The V and J ends lost 1 base and 6 bases, in that order; junction bases with no gene match: 7. The length of the CDR3 is 15 residues. The germline CDR1 and CDR2 sequences are SGHAT and FQNNGV. The chain's CDR3 is CASSLGGQGTGEQYV. CDR3 DNA: TGTGCCAGCAGCTTAGGGGGACAGGGAACGGGCGAGCAGTACGTC.

This chain uses TRBV11-3 with TRBJ1-1; TRBD1 matches at 7 bases. Germline assignment: CDR1 SGHNT and CDR2 YENEEA. V gave up 3 bases and J gave up 4 bases; unmatched junction bases: 2. CDR3 length: 13 residues. CDR3 sequence (DNA): TGTGCCAGCAGCTTTCAGGGGGGCACTGAAGCTTTCTTT. Its protein product is CASSFQGGTEAFF.

On this clone: An end of the junction does not agree with germline; a read error may underlie this. This chain connects TRBV11-2 to TRBJ2-4; TRBD2 aligns across 8 bases. The CDR3 sequence is 13 residues long. CDR1 and CDR2 from the germline V gene are SGHAT and FQNNGV. The CDR3 bases are TGTGCCAGCAGCTTAGAGTCGAGCGGGGGAATTAACTTC. Amino acid sequence: CASSLESSGGINF.

The rearrangement joins TRBV3-1 (or the pseudogene TRBV3-2) to TRBJ1-1; D unclear. CDR3 length equals 13 residues. V was pared by 0 bases and J by 5 bases, with 7 bases between. The germline CDR1 and CDR2 sequences are LGHDT and YNNKEL (reference sequence). CDR3 DNA: TGTGCCAGCAGCCAAGAGCGAGGGACTGAAGCTTTCTTT. Its translation is CASSQERGTEAFF.

This clone was counted only a few times. The chain joins TRBV3-1 (or the pseudogene TRBV3-2) to TRBJ1-1; 7 bases line up with TRBD1. With V trimmed by 5 bases and J by 4 bases, 7 bases remained unmatched. Germline-derived CDR1 and CDR2 are LGHDT and YNNKEL (reference sequence). The CDR3 spans 14 residues. In nucleotides, the CDR3 is TGTGCCAGCAGCGAGAGGGGGCGCTCCACTGAAGCTTTCTTT. It specifies CASSERGRSTEAFF.

The V and J genes are TRBV4-1 and TRBJ2-3; weak D call: TRBD2 (5 bases). Germline V gene data show CDR1 as MGHRA and CDR2 as YSYEKL. Trimming took off 2 bases at V and 5 bases at J, with 14 bases between the two ends. The CDR3 sequence is 15 residues long. The CDR3 DNA sequence: TGCGCCAGCAGCCAATCGCCTAGCATGGGAGATACGCAGTATTTT. Protein sequence: CASSQSPSMGDTQYF.

The chain links TRBV4-3 to TRBJ2-3; D perhaps matches TRBD1 (6 bases). This CDR3 comprises 16 residues. Trimming removed 0 bases at V and 0 bases at J, with 10 bases between. The germline V gene has CDR1 LGHNA and CDR2 YSLEER. This CDR3 reads CASSQDGDISTDTQYF. Here the CDR3 DNA reads TGCGCCAGCAGCCAAGATGGGGACATAAGCACAGATACGCAGTATTTT.